What follows describes a single T cell receptor beta chain. This entry comes from a study of control samples from healthy donors and cancer patients. Only in-frame clones appear in the TCRdb table, and some are missing; sequencing was by immunoSEQ multiplex PCR. This table holds 200,000 or so clones, 90% to 95% found once. From germline, CDR1 is SGHAT and CDR2 FQNNGV. The V gene end was trimmed by 5 bases and the J gene end by 9 bases; junction bases not matched to a gene: 8. CDR3 length: 13 residues. The sequence derives from a man in his fifties or sixties in good health. The sequenced sample consisted of blood. The chain has TRBV11-2 and TRBJ2-5; TRBD1 matches at 8 bases. The CDR3 reads CASSPPRQGSQYF. In DNA, the CDR3 is TGTGCCAGCAGCCCACCTCGACAGGGGTCCCAGTACTTC.